The entry below describes one T cell receptor (beta chain). The antigen remains undetermined. V lost 6 bases and J 4 bases, leaving 16 bases between the germline ends. CDR1 LNHDA and CDR2 SQIVND come from the germline V gene (reference sequence). This CDR3 contains 15 residues. The sample comes from a study of graft-versus-host responses after intestinal transplantation. Assay used: immunoSEQ multiplex PCR; TCRdb lists only in-frame clones, some missing. This table holds roughly 110,000 clones, around 92% found once. The V and J genes are TRBV19 and TRBJ2-1, with no clear D. The specimen was unstimulated CD8+ T cells sorted from spleen or lymph node cells, collected before transplant. The TCR sequence derives from a human donor who was the organ donor for an intestinal transplant. The CDR3 nucleotides are TGTGCCAGTAGCCCGGTGGGCATAGGGTACAATGAGCAGTTCTTC. This sequence encodes CASSPVGIGYNEQFF.